One sample yielded the 20 T cell receptor beta chains listed below, sequenced in a study of blood T cell repertoires in COVID-19. Produced via immunoSEQ multiplex PCR; TCRdb's table is partial and in-frame only. Of 200,000 to 300,000 clones listed, about 88% are singletons. The sequenced sample consisted of peripheral blood. These receptors were taken from a man younger than 45 with active or convalescent COVID-19.

CDR3 sequence reads: CSASSRAVWGYTF. For the CDR3, the DNA is TGCAGTGCTAGTAGTCGCGCCGTGTGGGGCTACACCTTC. The chain carries TRBV20-1 and TRBJ1-2; no firm D call. Per germline, CDR1 DFQATT and CDR2 SNEGSKA (reference sequence). Trimming stripped 3 bases from V and 8 bases from J, with 16 bases between. This CDR3 has 13 residues.

This clone has only a few counts. The chain has TRBV7-2 and TRBJ1-3; D remains unclear. This CDR3 has 16 amino acids. CDR1 is SGHTA, CDR2 FQGNSA, per germline. The germline V and J ends were trimmed by 1 base and 1 base, with 11 bases remaining between them. The chain's CDR3 is CASSLGRRGSGNTIYF. CDR3 DNA sequence: TGTGCCAGCAGCTTAGGTCGAAGAGGTTCTGGAAACACCATATATTTT.

V is TRBV15 and J is TRBJ2-5; D possibly corresponds to TRBD2 (6 bases). The germline gives CDR1 LNHNV, CDR2 YYDKDF (reference sequence). The CDR3 length is 14 residues. V was clipped by 0 bases and J by 4 bases, with 9 bases between them. Here the CDR3 DNA reads TGTGCCACCAGCAGAGAGGGGGGAGCAGAGACCCAGTACTTC. Amino acid sequence: CATSREGGAETQYF.

This chain links TRBV6-4 with TRBJ2-3; 9 bases are a match to TRBD1. The V and J ends lost 2 bases and 3 bases, in that order; junction bases with no gene match: 3. Germline CDR1 is MRHNA and CDR2 is SNTAGT. This CDR3 spans 15 amino acids. CDR3 region: CASSDGTGQTDTQYF. The CDR3 nucleotides are TGTGCCAGCAGTGACGGGACAGGGCAAACAGATACGCAGTATTTT.

The CDR3: CASSSERGANNEQFF. In DNA form, the CDR3 reads TGTGCCAGCAGTTCCGAGCGGGGGGCTAATAATGAGCAGTTCTTC. This chain links TRBV6-5 with TRBJ2-1, with 9 bases matching TRBD2. The germline CDR1 and CDR2 sequences are MNHEY and SVGAGI. V was pared by 4 bases and J by 7 bases, with 8 bases of the junction left unmatched. The CDR3 loop spans 15 amino acids.

V usage is TRBV3-1 (or the pseudogene TRBV3-2) and J usage is TRBJ2-1; 12 bases fit TRBD2. The CDR3 spans 15 residues. The trim removed 4 bases at V and 6 bases at J, leaving 4 bases unmatched. In germline, CDR1 is LGHDT, CDR2 YNNKEL (reference sequence). DNA of the CDR3: TGTGCCAGCAGCCGAGGACTAGCGGGGCTCAATGAGCAGTTCTTC. Its translation: CASSRGLAGLNEQFF.

The V gene is TRBV19, the J gene TRBJ2-7; the D gene is possibly TRBD1 (6 bases). Germline loops: CDR1 LNHDA, CDR2 SQIVND (reference sequence). The CDR3 spans 13 residues. Trimming pared 7 bases from V and 12 bases from J, leaving 22 bases between. CDR3 DNA: TGTGCCAGTACACCCCCTGGGACAAGGCGTGTGTACTTC. This encodes CASTPPGTRRVYF.

This chain connects TRBV6-5 to TRBJ2-1; 9 nucleotides align to TRBD2. The junction had 11 bases not matched to a gene; V was cut back by 4 bases and J by 10 bases. CDR3 length equals 15 residues. Germline lookup yields CDR1 MNHEY and CDR2 SVGAGI. The CDR3 region has the DNA TGTGCCAGCAGTTCCCAGGGACTAGCCAGCGGGGAGCAGTTCTTC. As protein: CASSSQGLASGEQFF.

The chain links TRBV10-3 to TRBJ2-7; 8 positions match TRBD2. Germline loops: CDR1 ENHRY, CDR2 SYGVKD. The CDR3 extends over 14 amino acids. The V segment lost 5 bases and the J segment 7 bases; nucleotides outside the gene matches: 10. Here the CDR3 DNA reads TGTGCCATCAGTTGGGGGACTAGGATGGAAGAGCAGTACTTC. Residues: CAISWGTRMEEQYF.

The V and J genes are TRBV4-1 and TRBJ2-1, with 7 bases fitting TRBD2. V lost 0 bases to trimming and J lost 10 bases; unmatched junction nucleotides: 9. CDR1 and CDR2 (germline): MGHRA, YSYEKL. The CDR3 sequence is 15 residues long. The chain's CDR3 is CASSQEAGGDREQFF. CDR3 nucleotide sequence: TGCGCCAGCAGCCAAGAGGCTGGGGGGGATCGAGAGCAGTTCTTC.

The CDR3 is CASSHRGEPSYTEAFF. The CDR3 DNA is TGTGCCAGCAGCCATCGGGGGGAGCCTTCTTACACTGAAGCTTTCTTT. This rearrangement joins TRBV7-9 to TRBJ1-1; perhaps TRBD1 as D (5 bases). V was pared by 5 bases and J by 3 bases, with 19 bases between. The CDR3 contains 16 residues. Per germline, CDR1 SEHNR and CDR2 FQNEAQ (reference sequence).

The chain carries TRBV5-1 and TRBJ2-3, with 10 bases matching TRBD2. The CDR3 contains 17 residues. V was clipped by 0 bases and J by 3 bases; unmatched bases: 7. Germline CDR1 is SGHRS and CDR2 is YFSETQ. As DNA, the CDR3 is TGCGCCAGCAGCTTGGATAGCGGGGGGATGAATACAGATACGCAGTATTTT. This codes for CASSLDSGGMNTDTQYF.

V usage is TRBV10-1 and J usage is TRBJ2-2; D not resolved. This CDR3 has 14 residues. Trimming took 6 bases from V and 1 from J, leaving 9 bases between them. Germline lookup yields CDR1 WNHNN and CDR2 SYGVQD (reference sequence). Here the CDR3 reads CASRASENTGELFF. CDR3 DNA sequence: TGCGCCAGCAGGGCTTCAGAGAACACCGGGGAGCTGTTTTTT.

This rearrangement joins TRBV12-5 to TRBJ2-3; D call uncertain. Trimming pared 7 bases from V and 1 base from J, leaving 6 bases between. The CDR3 has 12 residues. Germline V CDR1 and CDR2: LGHNT, FRNRAP. DNA of the CDR3: TGTGCTAGTGATCCCGGCACAGATACGCAGTATTTT. Its translation is CASDPGTDTQYF.

This chain links TRBV7-2 with TRBJ2-7; the match to TRBD1 covers 10 bases. Losses at the gene ends were 4 bases for V and 0 bases for J; bases not matched to a gene: 6. CDR1 and CDR2 (germline): SGHTA, FQGNSA. This CDR3 contains 16 residues. The CDR3 reads CASSSTGTGASYEQYF. In DNA form, the CDR3 reads TGTGCCAGCAGCTCAACCGGGACAGGGGCCTCCTACGAGCAGTACTTC.

The chain carries TRBV7-9 and TRBJ1-5, with D unclear. V was pared by 1 base and J by 3 bases, with 7 bases between. Germline V CDR1 and CDR2: SEHNR, FQNEAQ (reference sequence). The CDR3 extends over 14 amino acids. CDR3 protein: CASSLERHNQPQHF. The DNA of the CDR3 is TGTGCCAGCAGCTTAGAGCGGCACAATCAGCCCCAGCATTTT.

V and J are TRBV19 and TRBJ2-7; D unresolved. The CDR3 totals 12 residues. With 3 bases removed from V and 9 bases from J, the gap between germline ends came to 12 bases. Germline CDR1 and CDR2: LNHDA and SQIVND (reference sequence). CDR3 sequence (DNA): TGTGCCAGTAGTATTGCCGGCCAGGTGCAGTACTTC. This encodes CASSIAGQVQYF.

The gene calls are TRBV5-1 and TRBJ2-3, with 12 bases matching TRBD2. V lost 7 bases, J lost 0 bases, and 9 bases stayed unmatched. Germline V gene lookup returns CDR1 SGHRS and CDR2 YFSETQ. The CDR3 has 17 residues. The CDR3 loop is CASHTGTSGLSTDTQYF. The DNA of the CDR3 is TGCGCCAGCCACACCGGGACTAGCGGGCTAAGCACAGATACGCAGTATTTT. Drawing the rest from reference TRBV5-1 and TRBJ2-3, the complete variable domain is KAGVTQTPRYLIKTRGQQVTLSCSPISGHRSVSWYQQTPGQGLQFLFEYFSETQRNKGNFPGRFSGRQFSNSRSEMNVSTLELGDSALYLCASHTGTSGLSTDTQYFGPGTRLTVL.

The chain couples TRBV13 to TRBJ1-1, with D tentatively TRBD1 (6 bases). There are 13 residues in the CDR3. Per the germline V gene, CDR1 is PRHDT and CDR2 is FYEKMQ (reference sequence). Deletions cut 7 bases from V and 6 bases from J, with 15 bases between. The CDR3 sequence is CASNPVGAAEAFF. For the CDR3, the DNA is TGTGCCAGCAACCCAGTGGGGGCGGCTGAAGCTTTCTTT.

The V call is TRBV27, the J call TRBJ2-7, with TRBD2 identical over 9 bases. The germline V gene encodes CDR1 MNHEY and CDR2 SMNVEV (reference sequence). The length of the CDR3 is 14 residues. The V and J ends lost 6 bases and 8 bases, in that order; junction bases with no gene match: 11. The chain's CDR3 is CASSTAGGGAKQYF. In DNA, the CDR3 is TGTGCCAGCAGCACCGCTGGCGGGGGGGCGAAGCAGTACTTC.